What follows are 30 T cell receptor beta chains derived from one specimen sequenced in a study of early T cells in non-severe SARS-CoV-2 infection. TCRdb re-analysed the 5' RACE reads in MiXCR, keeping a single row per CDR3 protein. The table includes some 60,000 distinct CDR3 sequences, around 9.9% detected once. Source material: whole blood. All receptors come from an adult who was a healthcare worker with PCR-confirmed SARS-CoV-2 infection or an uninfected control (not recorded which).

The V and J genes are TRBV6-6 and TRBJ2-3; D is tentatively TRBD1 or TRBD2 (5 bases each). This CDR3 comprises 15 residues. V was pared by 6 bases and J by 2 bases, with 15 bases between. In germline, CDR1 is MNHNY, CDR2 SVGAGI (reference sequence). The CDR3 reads CASSYHRDVTDTQYF. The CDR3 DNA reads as TGTGCCAGCAGCTACCACCGGGACGTCACAGATACGCAGTATTTT.

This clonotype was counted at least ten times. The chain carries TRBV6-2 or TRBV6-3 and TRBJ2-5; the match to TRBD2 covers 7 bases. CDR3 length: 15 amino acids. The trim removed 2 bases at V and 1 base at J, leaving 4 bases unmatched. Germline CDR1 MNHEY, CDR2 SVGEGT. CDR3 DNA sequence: TGTGCCAGCAGTTACGCGGGACTAACCCAAGAGACCCAGTACTTC. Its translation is CASSYAGLTQETQYF.

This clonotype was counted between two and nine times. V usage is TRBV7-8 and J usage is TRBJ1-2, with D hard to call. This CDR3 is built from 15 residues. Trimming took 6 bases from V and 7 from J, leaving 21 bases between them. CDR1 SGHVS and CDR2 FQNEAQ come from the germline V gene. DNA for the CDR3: TGTGCCAGCAGAGCAGCAGGAGTCTCGCCGATTGGCTACACCTTC. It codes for CASRAAGVSPIGYTF.

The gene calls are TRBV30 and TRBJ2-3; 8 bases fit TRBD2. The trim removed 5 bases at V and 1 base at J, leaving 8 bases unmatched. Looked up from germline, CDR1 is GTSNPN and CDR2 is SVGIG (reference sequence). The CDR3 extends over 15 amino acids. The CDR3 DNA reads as TGTGCCTGGGACCCCAGAGCGGGGGGCACAGATACGCAGTATTTT. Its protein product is CAWDPRAGGTDTQYF.

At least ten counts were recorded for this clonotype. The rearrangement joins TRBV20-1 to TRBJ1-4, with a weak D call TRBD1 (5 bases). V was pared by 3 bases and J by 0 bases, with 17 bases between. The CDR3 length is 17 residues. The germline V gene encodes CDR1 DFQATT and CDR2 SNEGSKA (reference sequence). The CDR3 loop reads CSARDLLDRATNEKLFF. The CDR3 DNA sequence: TGCAGTGCTAGGGACCTCCTAGACAGAGCAACTAATGAAAAACTGTTTTTT.

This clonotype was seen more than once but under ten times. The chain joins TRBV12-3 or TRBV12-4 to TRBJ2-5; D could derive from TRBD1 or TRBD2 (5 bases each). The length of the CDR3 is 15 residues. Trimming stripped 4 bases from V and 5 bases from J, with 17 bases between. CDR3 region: CASSSDSISGETQYF. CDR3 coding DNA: TGTGCCAGCAGTTCGGACTCCATCTCAGGGGAGACCCAGTACTTC.

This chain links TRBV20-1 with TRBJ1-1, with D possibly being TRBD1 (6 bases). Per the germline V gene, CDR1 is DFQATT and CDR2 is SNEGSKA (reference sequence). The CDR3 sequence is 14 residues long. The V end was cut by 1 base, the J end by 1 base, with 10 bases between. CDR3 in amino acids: CSARVGTPNTEAFF. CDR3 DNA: TGCAGTGCTAGAGTCGGGACACCGAACACTGAAGCTTTCTTT.

For the CDR3, the DNA is TGTGCCAGCATCGCCGGGACAGCGGTCTATTTGAACACTGAAGCTTTCTTT. Its translation is CASIAGTAVYLNTEAFF. The chain links TRBV5-5 to TRBJ1-1; the match to TRBD1 covers 7 bases. V shed 6 bases, J shed 0 bases, and the junction held 14 bases outside the gene matches. The CDR3 has 17 residues. Per the germline V gene, CDR1 is SGHKS and CDR2 is YYEKEE (reference sequence).

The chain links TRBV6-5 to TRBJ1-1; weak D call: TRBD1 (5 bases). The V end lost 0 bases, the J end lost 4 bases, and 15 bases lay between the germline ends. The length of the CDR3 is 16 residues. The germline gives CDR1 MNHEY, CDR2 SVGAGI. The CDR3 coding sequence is TGTGCCAGCAGTTACTCGATTTGGGAGGGGAGCACTGAAGCTTTCTTT. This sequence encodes CASSYSIWEGSTEAFF.

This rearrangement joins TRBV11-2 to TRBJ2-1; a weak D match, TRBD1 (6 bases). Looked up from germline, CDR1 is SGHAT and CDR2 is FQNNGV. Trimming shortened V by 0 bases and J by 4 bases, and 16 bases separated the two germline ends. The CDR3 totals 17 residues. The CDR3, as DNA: TGTGCCAGCAGCTTAGAAAACCCGGGACAACCTTACAATGAGCAGTTCTTC. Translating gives CASSLENPGQPYNEQFF. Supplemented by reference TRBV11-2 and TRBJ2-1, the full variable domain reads EAGVAQSPRYKIIEKRQSVAFWCNPISGHATLYWYQQILGQGPKLLIQFQNNGVVDDSQLPKDRFSAERLKGVDSTLKIQPAKLEDSAVYLCASSLENPGQPYNEQFFGPGTRLTVL.

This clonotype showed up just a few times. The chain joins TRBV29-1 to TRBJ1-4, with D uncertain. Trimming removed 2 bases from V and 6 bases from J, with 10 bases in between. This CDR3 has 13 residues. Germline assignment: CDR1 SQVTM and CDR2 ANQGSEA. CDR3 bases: TGCAGCGTTGAATCGGGGATGGATGAAAAACTGTTTTTT. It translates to CSVESGMDEKLFF.

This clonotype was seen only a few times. The CDR3 protein is CSAETNSGGNNEQFF. Here the CDR3 DNA reads TGCAGTGCCGAGACAAATAGCGGGGGAAACAATGAGCAGTTCTTC. The chain carries TRBV20-1 and TRBJ2-1; TRBD2 aligns across 9 bases. The junction had 11 bases not matched to a gene; V was cut back by 6 bases and J by 5 bases. Per germline, CDR1 DFQATT and CDR2 SNEGSKA (reference sequence). CDR3 length: 15 amino acids.

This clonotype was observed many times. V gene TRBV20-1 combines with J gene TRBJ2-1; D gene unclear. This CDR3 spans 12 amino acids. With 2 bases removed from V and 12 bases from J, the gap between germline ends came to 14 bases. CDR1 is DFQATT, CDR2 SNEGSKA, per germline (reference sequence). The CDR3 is CSARPGPRMQFF. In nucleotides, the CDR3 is TGCAGTGCTAGACCTGGACCTAGGATGCAGTTCTTC.

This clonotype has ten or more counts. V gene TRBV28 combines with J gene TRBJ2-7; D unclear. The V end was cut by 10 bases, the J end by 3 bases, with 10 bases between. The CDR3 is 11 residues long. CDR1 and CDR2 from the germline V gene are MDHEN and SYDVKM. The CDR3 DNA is TGTGCCACCAAGGATGACTACGAGCAGTACGTC. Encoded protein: CATKDDYEQYV.

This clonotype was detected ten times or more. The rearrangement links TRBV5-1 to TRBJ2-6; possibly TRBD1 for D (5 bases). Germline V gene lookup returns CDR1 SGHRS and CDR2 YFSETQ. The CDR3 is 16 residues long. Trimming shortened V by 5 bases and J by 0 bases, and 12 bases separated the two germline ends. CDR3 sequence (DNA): TGCGCCAGCAGTCCCCAGCAGGGCTCTGGGGCCAACGTCCTGACTTTC. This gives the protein CASSPQQGSGANVLTF. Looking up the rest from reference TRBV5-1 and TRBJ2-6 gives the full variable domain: KAGVTQTPRYLIKTRGQQVTLSCSPISGHRSVSWYQQTPGQGLQFLFEYFSETQRNKGNFPGRFSGRQFSNSRSEMNVSTLELGDSALYLCASSPQQGSGANVLTFGAGSRLTVL.

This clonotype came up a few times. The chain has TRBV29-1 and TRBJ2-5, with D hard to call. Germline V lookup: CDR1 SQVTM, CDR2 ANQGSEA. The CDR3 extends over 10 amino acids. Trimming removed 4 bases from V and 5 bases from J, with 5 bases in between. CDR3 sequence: CSVGSETQYF. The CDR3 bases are TGCAGCGTTGGGTCGGAGACCCAGTACTTC.

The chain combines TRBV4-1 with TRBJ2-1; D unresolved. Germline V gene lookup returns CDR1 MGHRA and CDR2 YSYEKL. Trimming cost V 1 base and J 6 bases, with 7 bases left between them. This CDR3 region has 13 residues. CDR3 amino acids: CASSQASFNEQFF. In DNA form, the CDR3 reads TGCGCCAGCAGCCAAGCGAGTTTCAATGAGCAGTTCTTC.

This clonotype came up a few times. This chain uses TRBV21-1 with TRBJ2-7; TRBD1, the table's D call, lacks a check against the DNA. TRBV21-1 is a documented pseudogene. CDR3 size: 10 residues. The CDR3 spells CARRDSAQYV. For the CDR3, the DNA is TGTGCCAGAAGGGACAGTGCGCAGTACGTC.

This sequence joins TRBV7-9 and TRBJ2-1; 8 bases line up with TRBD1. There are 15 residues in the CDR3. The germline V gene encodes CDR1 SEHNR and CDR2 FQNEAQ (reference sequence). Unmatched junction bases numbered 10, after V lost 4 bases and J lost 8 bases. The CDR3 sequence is CASSSRTGGVDEQFF. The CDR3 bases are TGTGCCAGCAGCTCCCGAACAGGGGGTGTGGATGAGCAGTTCTTC.

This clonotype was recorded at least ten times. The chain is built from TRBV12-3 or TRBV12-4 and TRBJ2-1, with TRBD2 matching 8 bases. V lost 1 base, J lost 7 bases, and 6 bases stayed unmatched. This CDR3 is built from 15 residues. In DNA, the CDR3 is TGTGCCAGCAGTTTAGTGTCGGGACTAGGGAATGAGCAGTTCTTC. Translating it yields CASSLVSGLGNEQFF.

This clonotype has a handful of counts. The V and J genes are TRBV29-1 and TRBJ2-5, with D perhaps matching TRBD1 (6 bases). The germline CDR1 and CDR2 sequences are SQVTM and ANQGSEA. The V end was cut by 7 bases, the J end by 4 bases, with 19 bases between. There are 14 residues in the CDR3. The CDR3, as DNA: TGCAGCGCTTTAGATCGACAGGCGCGAGAGACCCAGTACTTC. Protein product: CSALDRQARETQYF.

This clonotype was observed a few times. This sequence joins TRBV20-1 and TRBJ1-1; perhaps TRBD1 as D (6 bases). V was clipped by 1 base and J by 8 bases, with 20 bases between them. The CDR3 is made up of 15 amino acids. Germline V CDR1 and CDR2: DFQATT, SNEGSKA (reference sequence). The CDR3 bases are TGCAGTGCTAGAGTGCTTACTGGGGGGGGCCGAGAAGCTTTCTTT. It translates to CSARVLTGGGREAFF.

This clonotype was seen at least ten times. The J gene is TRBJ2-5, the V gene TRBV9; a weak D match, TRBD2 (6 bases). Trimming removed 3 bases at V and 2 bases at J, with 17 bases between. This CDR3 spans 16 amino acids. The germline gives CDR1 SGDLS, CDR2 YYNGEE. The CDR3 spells CASSARGTGVQETQYF. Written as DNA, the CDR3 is TGTGCCAGCAGCGCGAGAGGGACGGGAGTGCAAGAGACCCAGTACTTC.

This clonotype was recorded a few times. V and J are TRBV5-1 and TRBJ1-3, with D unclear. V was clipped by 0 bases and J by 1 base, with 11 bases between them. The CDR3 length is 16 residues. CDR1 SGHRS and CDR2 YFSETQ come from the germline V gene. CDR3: CASSLVTAMSGNTIYF. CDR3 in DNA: TGCGCCAGCAGCTTGGTAACGGCTATGTCTGGAAACACCATATATTTT.

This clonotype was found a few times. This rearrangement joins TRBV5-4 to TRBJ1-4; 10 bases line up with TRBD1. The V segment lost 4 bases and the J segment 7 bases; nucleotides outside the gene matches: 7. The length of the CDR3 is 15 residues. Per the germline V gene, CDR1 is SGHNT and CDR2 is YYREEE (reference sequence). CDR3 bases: TGTGCCAGCAGCGGGGCCCGGGACAGGGGTGAAAAACTGTTTTTT. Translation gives CASSGARDRGEKLFF.

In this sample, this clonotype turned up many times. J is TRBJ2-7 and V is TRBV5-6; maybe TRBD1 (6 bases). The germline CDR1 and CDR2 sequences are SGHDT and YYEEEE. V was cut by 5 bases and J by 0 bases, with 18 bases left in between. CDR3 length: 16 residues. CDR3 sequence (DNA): TGTGCCAGCAGACAAGTACAGGGTGCCTCCTCCTACGAGCAGTACGTC. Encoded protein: CASRQVQGASSYEQYV.

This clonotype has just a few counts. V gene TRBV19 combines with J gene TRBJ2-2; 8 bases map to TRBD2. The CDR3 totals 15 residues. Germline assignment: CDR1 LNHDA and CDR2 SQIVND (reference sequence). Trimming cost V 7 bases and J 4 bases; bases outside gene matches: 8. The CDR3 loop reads CASKETSVSTGELFF. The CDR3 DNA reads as TGTGCCAGTAAGGAGACTAGCGTTTCCACCGGGGAGCTGTTTTTT.

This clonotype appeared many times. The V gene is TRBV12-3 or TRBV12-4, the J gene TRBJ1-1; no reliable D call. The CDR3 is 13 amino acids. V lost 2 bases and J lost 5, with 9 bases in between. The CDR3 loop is CASSLKGWTEAFF. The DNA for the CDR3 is TGTGCCAGCAGTTTAAAGGGTTGGACTGAAGCTTTCTTT.

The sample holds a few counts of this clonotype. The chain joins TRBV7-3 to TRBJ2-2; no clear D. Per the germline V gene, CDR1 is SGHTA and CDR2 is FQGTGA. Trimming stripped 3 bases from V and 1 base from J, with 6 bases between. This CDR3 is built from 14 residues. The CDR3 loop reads CASSFMVNTGELFF. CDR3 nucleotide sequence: TGTGCCAGCAGCTTTATGGTGAACACCGGGGAGCTGTTTTTT.

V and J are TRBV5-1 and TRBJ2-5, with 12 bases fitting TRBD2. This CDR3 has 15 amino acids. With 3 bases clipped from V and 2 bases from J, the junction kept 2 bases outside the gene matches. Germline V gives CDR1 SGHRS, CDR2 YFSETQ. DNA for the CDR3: TGCGCCAGCAGCTACGGGACTAGCGGGCAAGAGACCCAGTACTTC. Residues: CASSYGTSGQETQYF.